This T cell receptor beta chain was sequenced in a study of graft-versus-host responses after intestinal transplantation. Study details: Recipients underwent multivisceral, liver-intestinal, or isolated intestinal transplants.

As concerns this clone: Its antigen is undetermined.

Germline V gene sequence: CDR1 MDHEN, CDR2 SYDVKM. This CDR3 comprises 15 residues. The V gene end was trimmed by 7 bases and the J gene end by 4 bases; junction bases not matched to a gene: 9. Sequencing used immunoSEQ multiplex PCR; TCRdb keeps in-frame clones, though not all of them. The sample consists of over 55,000 clones, about 80% of them appearing once. The chain has TRBV28 and TRBJ1-5; 8 bases align to TRBD1. This sequence was found in a human donor who was the organ donor for an intestinal transplant. The sequencing used unstimulated CD4+ T cells sorted from spleen or lymph node cells, collected before transplant. In nucleotides, the CDR3 is TGTGCCAGCATCTCCGGGCAGGGGGCAAATCAGCCCCAGCATTTT. Protein: CASISGQGANQPQHF.